Shown below are 24 T cell receptor beta chains from a single sample sequenced in a study of T cell repertoires in cytomegalovirus infection. TCRdb re-derived calls from the reads in MiXCR, one entry per CDR3 protein. The data contain around 170,000 distinct CDR3 sequences, approximately 17% of them singletons. The sequenced material came from CD8+ T cells from PBMCs. All receptors come from a human donor in good health (CMV status not recorded). Some clones in this sample may be carry-over from other donors' samples.

This clonotype showed up just a few times. The J gene is TRBJ2-3, the V gene TRBV6-8, with D perhaps TRBD1 or TRBD2 (5 bases each). With 0 bases removed from V and 10 bases from J, the gap between germline ends came to 11 bases. In germline, CDR1 is MNHGY, CDR2 SAAAGT. This CDR3 has 13 residues. The CDR3 bases are TGTGCCAGCAGTTACTCGAATCGGGGCCCGCAGTATTTT. Its translation: CASSYSNRGPQYF.

The rearrangement links TRBV7-9 to TRBJ2-1, with a weak D call TRBD2 (6 bases). The CDR3 spans 11 residues. The ends were cut back, 2 bases at V and 14 bases at J, with 10 bases in the middle. Germline-derived CDR1 and CDR2 are SEHNR and FQNEAQ (reference sequence). This CDR3 is CASSLPGVEFF. The CDR3 DNA follows: TGTGCCAGCAGCTTACCGGGGGTGGAGTTCTTC.

This clonotype was seen more than once but under ten times. The rearrangement joins TRBV11-2 to TRBJ2-7; the D gene is possibly TRBD1 (6 bases). Germline assignment: CDR1 SGHAT and CDR2 FQNNGV. This CDR3 is 14 amino acids long. V was trimmed by 1 base and J by 7 bases, leaving 14 bases between them. The CDR3 sequence: CASSLGSGASEQYF. CDR3 coding DNA: TGTGCCAGCAGCTTAGGTTCAGGGGCGTCGGAGCAGTACTTC.

This clonotype has a handful of counts. V is TRBV5-5 and J is TRBJ1-5; TRBD1 might be the D (6 bases). Trimming shortened V by 2 bases and J by 2 bases, and 11 bases separated the two germline ends. This CDR3 spans 15 amino acids. Germline lookup yields CDR1 SGHKS and CDR2 YYEKEE (reference sequence). CDR3 residues: CASSFTGLGNQPQHF. CDR3 coding DNA: TGTGCCAGCAGCTTCACAGGGCTTGGCAATCAGCCCCAGCATTTT.

This clonotype was counted only a few times. V is TRBV4-3 and J is TRBJ2-7; no clear D. Looked up from germline, CDR1 is LGHNA and CDR2 is YSLEER. The CDR3 is 14 residues long. V was shortened by 3 bases and J by 0 bases, with 9 bases between the two germline ends. CDR3 amino acids: CASSQLGSSYEQYF. CDR3 sequence (DNA): TGCGCCAGCAGCCAGTTGGGTAGCTCCTACGAGCAGTACTTC.

The sample holds many counts of this clonotype. The V and J genes are TRBV7-2 and TRBJ2-7; 8 positions match TRBD1. Germline loops: CDR1 SGHTA, CDR2 FQGNSA. The CDR3 spans 13 residues. With 5 bases clipped from V and 6 bases from J, the junction kept 6 bases outside the gene matches. The CDR3 DNA sequence: TGTGCCAGCAGCCTAGGGACAGGCCCCGAGCAGTACTTC. Encoded protein: CASSLGTGPEQYF.

This clonotype turned up a few times. The rearrangement links TRBV7-6 to TRBJ2-7; possibly TRBD1 for D (6 bases). Germline CDR1 and CDR2: SGHVS and FNYEAQ. V dropped 7 bases and J dropped 0 bases, with 10 bases sitting between them. The CDR3 length is 13 residues. CDR3 loop: CASTKDSSYEQYF. As DNA, the CDR3 is TGTGCCAGCACCAAGGACAGCTCCTACGAGCAGTACTTC.

CDR3: CASSFGTGALNEKLFF. The CDR3 DNA follows: TGTGCCAGCAGTTTTGGTACAGGAGCCCTTAATGAAAAACTGTTTTTT. The V and J genes are TRBV28 and TRBJ1-4, with D maybe TRBD1 (5 bases). Trimming stripped 3 bases from V and 4 bases from J, with 15 bases between. In germline, CDR1 is MDHEN, CDR2 SYDVKM. This CDR3 has 16 residues.

This clonotype was counted once. The gene calls are TRBV7-8 and TRBJ2-1; 10 nucleotides line up with TRBD2. The CDR3 length is 18 residues. V lost 1 base to trimming and J lost 3 bases; unmatched junction nucleotides: 9. Germline CDR1 and CDR2: SGHVS and FQNEAQ. The CDR3 DNA sequence: TGTGCCAGCAGCTTAGTAGCTAGCGGGGGCCTCATCTACAATGAGCAGTTCTTC. Amino acids: CASSLVASGGLIYNEQFF.

A few counts support this clonotype. V usage is TRBV29-1 and J usage is TRBJ2-2, with D perhaps TRBD2 (8 bases). There are 16 residues in the CDR3. Trimming removed 4 bases at V and 1 base at J, with 16 bases between. Germline-derived CDR1 and CDR2 are SQVTM and ANQGSEA. The CDR3 protein is CSVVAGQNQNTGELFF. The CDR3 nucleotides are TGCAGCGTTGTAGCGGGACAGAACCAGAACACCGGGGAGCTGTTTTTT.

This clonotype was detected only a few times. This chain uses TRBV6-5 with TRBJ1-1; 11 bases are a match to TRBD1. The V gene's germline CDR1 is MNHEY and CDR2 SVGAGI. After removal of 0 bases from V and 2 bases from J, the junction contained 2 bases not matched to a gene. The CDR3 consists of 16 residues. Written as DNA, the CDR3 is TGTGCCAGCAGTTACTCCGGGACAGGGGGTAACACTGAAGCTTTCTTT. Translating gives CASSYSGTGGNTEAFF.

In DNA, the CDR3 is TGTGCCAGCAGTGACTCCGGGGAAGGCTACACCTTC. This codes for CASSDSGEGYTF. The V call is TRBV2, the J call TRBJ1-2; D unresolved. CDR1 is SNHLY and CDR2 is FYNNEI in the germline V gene. The V gene lost 3 bases and the J gene lost 8 bases, with 10 bases spanning the gap. The CDR3 extends over 12 amino acids.

This clonotype was recorded only once. It may be a read error: a sequence one base away is much more abundant. The J gene is TRBJ1-1, the V gene TRBV7-9; D is undetermined. The CDR3 sequence is 16 residues long. Germline assignment: CDR1 SEHNR and CDR2 FQNEAQ (reference sequence). The V and J ends lost 5 bases and 2 bases respectively, with 18 bases between them. For the CDR3, the DNA is TGTGCCAGCAGCAGTACCGCCGGAGCGGTTAACACTGAAGCTTTCTTT. Protein: CASSSTAGAVNTEAFF. The whole variable domain, filled in from reference TRBV7-9 and TRBJ1-1, reads DTGVSQNPRHKITKRGQNVTFRCDPISEHNRLYWYRQTLGQGPEFLTYFQNEAQLEKSRLLSDRFSAERPKGSFSTLEIQRTEQGDSAMYLCASSSTAGAVNTEAFFGQGTRLTVV.

The chain has TRBV7-2 and TRBJ1-1; no definite D call. This CDR3 spans 13 amino acids. With 5 bases removed from V and 2 bases from J, the gap between germline ends came to 9 bases. The germline V gene encodes CDR1 SGHTA and CDR2 FQGNSA. CDR3 region: CASSLNVNTEAFF. As DNA, the CDR3 is TGTGCCAGCAGCCTGAACGTCAACACTGAAGCTTTCTTT.

The CDR3 sequence is CASSLGPAGINEQFF. For the CDR3, the DNA is TGTGCCAGCAGCTTAGGCCCTGCGGGAATCAATGAGCAGTTCTTC. The gene calls are TRBV7-2 and TRBJ2-1, with a tentative D call TRBD2 (6 bases). CDR1 SGHTA and CDR2 FQGNSA come from the germline V gene. This CDR3 region has 15 residues. V lost 1 base and J lost 6, with 13 bases in between.

This clonotype was observed many times. This sequence joins TRBV7-2 and TRBJ2-3; the D call may be TRBD1 or TRBD2 (5 bases each). The CDR3 extends over 15 amino acids. Germline CDR1 and CDR2: SGHTA and FQGNSA. Trimming took 4 bases from V and 3 from J, leaving 14 bases between them. In DNA form, the CDR3 reads TGTGCCAGCAGCTGGACCTACAGGAGGACAGATACGCAGTATTTT. It yields the protein CASSWTYRRTDTQYF.

In this sample, this clonotype turned up many times. Here the CDR3 reads CASSPTRGEQYF. CDR3 coding DNA: TGTGCCAGCAGCCCGACACGTGGAGAGCAGTACTTC. V gene TRBV11-2 combines with J gene TRBJ2-7; no definite D call. Trimming pared 5 bases from V and 7 bases from J, leaving 12 bases between. Germline assignment: CDR1 SGHAT and CDR2 FQNNGV. The CDR3 has 12 amino acids.

This clonotype was detected only a few times. The chain links TRBV7-8 to TRBJ2-1; unclear D gene. V was clipped by 1 base and J by 4 bases, with 14 bases between them. The germline CDR1 and CDR2 sequences are SGHVS and FQNEAQ. The CDR3 consists of 16 residues. In nucleotides, the CDR3 is TGTGCCAGCAGCTTAGAGGGCCCCCTTTTATACAATGAGCAGTTCTTC. Translated: CASSLEGPLLYNEQFF.

This clonotype was observed a few times. V and J are TRBV29-1 and TRBJ2-2, with TRBD2 matching 7 bases. Looked up from germline, CDR1 is SQVTM and CDR2 is ANQGSEA. The V and J ends lost 7 bases and 4 bases, in that order; junction bases with no gene match: 12. The CDR3 has 15 amino acids. CDR3 DNA: TGCAGCGGGAGGGAGGGAGAAACGGCCACCGGGGAGCTGTTTTTT. Translation: CSGREGETATGELFF.

This clonotype was seen a few times. In DNA form, the CDR3 reads TGTGCCAGCAGCGTCCGGGACAGCTCCTACGAGCAGTACTTC. It specifies CASSVRDSSYEQYF. The chain uses TRBV12-3 or TRBV12-4 and TRBJ2-7; the match to TRBD1 covers 7 bases. This CDR3 region has 14 residues. V dropped 6 bases and J dropped 0; count of bases not matched to a gene: 5.

This clonotype was seen a handful of times. The chain employs TRBV14 and TRBJ2-1; 11 nucleotides align to TRBD1. The germline V gene encodes CDR1 SGHDN and CDR2 FVKESK. The length of the CDR3 is 15 residues. With V trimmed by 3 bases and J by 7 bases, 5 bases remained unmatched. The chain's CDR3 is CASSQDRGLRNEQFF. In nucleotides, the CDR3 is TGTGCCAGCAGCCAGGACAGGGGGCTCAGGAATGAGCAGTTCTTC.

In its sample, this clonotype was seen a few times. The CDR3 DNA is TGTGCCAGCAGCCCCTCACAGGGGGGCTACACCTTC. Translated: CASSPSQGGYTF. V usage is TRBV7-9 and J usage is TRBJ1-2, with 7 bases identical to TRBD1. The CDR3 runs 12 residues. Germline values: CDR1 SEHNR, CDR2 FQNEAQ (reference sequence). The V segment lost 5 bases and the J segment 8 bases; nucleotides outside the gene matches: 5.

This rearrangement joins TRBV19 to TRBJ2-1; D gene uncertain. The V gene lost 6 bases and the J gene lost 6 bases, with 9 bases spanning the gap. The length of the CDR3 is 12 residues. CDR1 and CDR2 from the germline V gene are LNHDA and SQIVND (reference sequence). CDR3 coding DNA: TGTGCCAGTAGCTCTACCTTCAATGAGCAGTTCTTC. Protein sequence: CASSSTFNEQFF.

This clonotype has a handful of counts. The chain combines TRBV19 with TRBJ2-7; 12 bases agree with TRBD1. With V trimmed by 3 bases and J by 5 bases, 2 bases remained unmatched. The CDR3 sequence is 14 residues long. Germline V gives CDR1 LNHDA, CDR2 SQIVND (reference sequence). CDR3 loop: CASSIGTGGDEQYF. DNA of the CDR3: TGTGCCAGTAGTATTGGGACAGGGGGCGACGAGCAGTACTTC.